This is a list of T cell receptor beta chains from one sample in a study of blood T cell repertoires in COVID-19. Method: immunoSEQ multiplex PCR; TCRdb's copy keeps in-frame clones and lacks some. The sample consists of 150,000 to 200,000 clones, approximately 87% of them appearing once. Material: peripheral blood. These receptors originate from a woman in her late teens or twenties who had recovered from COVID-19. The CDR3 runs from the conserved cysteine through the conserved F or W. D genes are given only for firm matches. Where a row states a size, it is once, few, many or the class of an expanded clone; other rows omit it.

v_gene,j_gene,abundance,d_gene,CDR3nt,CDR3aa
TRBV5-1,TRBJ1-3,few,NA,TGCGCCAGCAGCTTGGAGGCGGTCTCTGGAAACACCATATATTTT,CASSLEAVSGNTIYF
TRBV18,TRBJ1-4,NA,TRBD1,TGTGCCAGCTCCCCCACAGGGGGGGTCGGTGAAAAACTGTTTTTT,CASSPTGGVGEKLFF
TRBV19,TRBJ2-3,NA,NA,TGTGCCAGTAGTACCTTGAGCACAGATACGCAGTATTTT,CASSTLSTDTQYF
TRBV27,TRBJ1-1,NA,TRBD1,TGTGCCAGCAGTTTGGACAGGGGCTCGAACACTGAAGCTTTCTTT,CASSLDRGSNTEAFF
TRBV9,TRBJ1-2,NA,NA,TGTGCCAGCAGCGTAGACAACCGTCTTTCTAACTATGGCTACACCTTC,CASSVDNRLSNYGYTF
TRBV18,TRBJ2-1,NA,TRBD2,TGTGCCAGCTCACCAAGGACTAGCGGGGGGGGTAATGAGCAGTTCTTC,CASSPRTSGGGNEQFF
TRBV6-4,TRBJ1-2,NA,NA,TGTGCCAGCAGGAGTGAAAAGGACAGCTATGGCTACACCTTC,CASRSEKDSYGYTF
TRBV4-3,TRBJ2-1,NA,NA,TGCGCCAGCAGCCAAGAGCAAGGCGGGGCCTACAATGAGCAGTTCTTC,CASSQEQGGAYNEQFF
TRBV7-2,TRBJ2-1,few,NA,TGTGCCAGCAGTCCCCTTTGGGCTAGCGCATACAATGAGCAGTTCTTC,CASSPLWASAYNEQFF
TRBV19,TRBJ2-5,once,TRBD2,TGTGCCAGTAGTATGGGACTAGCGGGAGTTGCGGAGACCCAGTACTTC,CASSMGLAGVAETQYF
TRBV2,TRBJ1-6,NA,NA,TGTGCCAGCTCCAACGGGGGGACGAACCGCCATTCACCCCTCCACTTT,CASSNGGTNRHSPLHF
TRBV19,TRBJ2-1,NA,TRBD2,TGTGCCAGTAGCCACGTGGGAGGGCCCTGGAATGAGCAGTTCTTC,CASSHVGGPWNEQFF
TRBV5-5,TRBJ1-2,NA,TRBD1,TGTGCCAGCAGCGCGACAGGGGGTGGCTATGGCTACACCTTC,CASSATGGGYGYTF
TRBV5-8,TRBJ2-3,NA,NA,TGTGCCAGCAGAGCAGGGGTTTCAAATACGCAGTATTTT,CASRAGVSNTQYF
TRBV27,TRBJ2-1,once,TRBD1,TGTGCCAGCAGTCCGCGGACAGGAGGTGAGCAGTTCTTC,CASSPRTGGEQFF
TRBV6-5,TRBJ1-2,NA,TRBD1,TGTGCCAGCCACCCTGGACAGGGCCGCTCCTATGGCTACACCTTC,CASHPGQGRSYGYTF
TRBV7-9,TRBJ2-2,few,TRBD2,TGTGCCAGCAGTTCTGGACTAGCGGGAGTTCCCGGGGAGCTGTTTTTT,CASSSGLAGVPGELFF
TRBV7-2,TRBJ2-1,once,TRBD2,TGTGCCAGCAGCACCCCGGGACTATACAATGAGCAGTTCTTC,CASSTPGLYNEQFF
TRBV20-1,TRBJ1-2,NA,NA,TGCAGTGCTAATCGGAACTATGGCTACACCTTC,CSANRNYGYTF
TRBV25-1,TRBJ2-1,NA,TRBD1,TGTGCCAGCAGCCCACAAGGACAGGGATCGGGGCAGTTCTTC,CASSPQGQGSGQFF
TRBV6-2/TRBV6-3,TRBJ2-3,NA,NA,TGTGCCAGCAGTCCGATCTTTGGGAGTAACACAGATACGCAGTATTTT,CASSPIFGSNTDTQYF
TRBV5-5,TRBJ1-3,NA,TRBD1,TGTGCCAGCAGTTTCGGACAGGGATTGAACACCATATATTTT,CASSFGQGLNTIYF
TRBV12-3/TRBV12-4,TRBJ2-5,NA,NA,TGTGCCAGCAGCATGACGGGGGAGACCCAGTACTTC,CASSMTGETQYF
TRBV2,TRBJ2-2,NA,TRBD1,TGTGCCAGCAGCCCCGGGACAGATAACACCGGGGAGCTGTTTTTT,CASSPGTDNTGELFF
TRBV2,TRBJ1-1,NA,NA,TGTGCCAGCAGATTCGGACAGCCTGGCACTGAAGCTTTCTTT,CASRFGQPGTEAFF
TRBV29-1,TRBJ2-2,NA,TRBD2,TGCAGCGTTGGGGGGACTAGCGGGAACACCGGGGAGCTGTTTTTT,CSVGGTSGNTGELFF
TRBV4-2,TRBJ2-1,NA,NA,TGTGCCAGCAGCCAAGGCCGACGCCGGGTCGACGGAAATGAGCAGTTCTTC,CASSQGRRRVDGNEQFF
TRBV4-1,TRBJ1-5,NA,NA,TGCGCCAGCAGCCAAGAGGCGCGGTACAATCAGCCCCAGCATTTT,CASSQEARYNQPQHF
TRBV7-2,TRBJ1-4,NA,NA,TGTGCCAGCAGCTACGGGACTATTAATGAAAAACTGTTTTTT,CASSYGTINEKLFF
TRBV7-9,TRBJ2-1,NA,NA,TGTGCCAGCAGGTCCAAGGGGGGACTACAGCAGTTCTTC,CASRSKGGLQQFF
TRBV18,TRBJ1-1,NA,NA,TGTGCCAGCTCGCTTCTAGGGGCCCCCACTGAAGCTTTCTTT,CASSLLGAPTEAFF